This entry lists 22 T cell receptor beta chains sequenced from one sample in a study of blood T cells in healthy people across ages. Primers used in a second PCR of roughly 7 to 12 cycles were a sample-barcoded 5' primer and a J-beta primer mix. TCRdb reprocessed the 5' RACE reads with MiXCR, giving one entry per CDR3 protein. The sample includes about 1.4 million distinct CDR3 sequences, roughly 59% seen only once; the top ten take over 5.5%. Sequenced sample: blood. The receptors derive from a young man in good health.

This chain links TRBV20-1 with TRBJ2-1, with TRBD2 identical over 10 bases. The ends lost 2 bases at V and 2 bases at J; junction bases unmatched: 3. Germline CDR1 reads DFQATT; CDR2 reads SNEGSKA (reference sequence). The CDR3 spans 15 residues. CDR3 nucleotide sequence: TGCAGTGCTAGAAGACTAGCGGGTCCCTACAATGAGCAGTTCTTC. Its protein product is CSARRLAGPYNEQFF.

The chain employs TRBV7-9 and TRBJ2-4; maybe TRBD1 (6 bases). The length of the CDR3 is 15 residues. The germline V gene has CDR1 SEHNR and CDR2 FQNEAQ (reference sequence). V lost 1 base to trimming and J lost 1 base, with 8 bases between them. The CDR3 loop reads CASSLVGAAKNIQYF. The DNA for the CDR3 is TGTGCCAGCAGCTTAGTGGGGGCGGCCAAAAACATTCAGTACTTC.

The chain recombines TRBV12-3 or TRBV12-4 with TRBJ1-1; TRBD1 might be the D (6 bases). This CDR3 is built from 16 residues. V was cut by 5 bases and J by 2 bases, with 18 bases left in between. CDR3 residues: CASSRGAGMLNTEAFF. CDR3 nucleotide sequence: TGTGCCAGCAGTCGGGGGGCAGGGATGCTTAACACTGAAGCTTTCTTT.

The chain joins TRBV4-1 to TRBJ1-2; D not resolved. V lost 1 base and J lost 13, with 13 bases in between. Germline V gene sequence: CDR1 MGHRA, CDR2 YSYEKL. This CDR3 region has 12 residues. In DNA form, the CDR3 reads TGCGCCAGCAGCCAAGCTCATGGAATAAGCACCTTC. The encoded protein is CASSQAHGISTF.

This chain connects TRBV4-3 to TRBJ2-3; possibly TRBD1 for D (5 bases). V was clipped by 1 base and J by 2 bases, with 10 bases between them. The CDR3 sequence is 15 residues long. Per germline, CDR1 LGHNA and CDR2 YSLEER. The CDR3 DNA sequence: TGCGCCAGCAGCCAAGTCGGACAAGACACAGATACGCAGTATTTT. Protein: CASSQVGQDTDTQYF.

The rearrangement links TRBV14 to TRBJ2-1; perhaps TRBD1 as D (6 bases). This CDR3 contains 14 residues. Germline CDR1 is SGHDN and CDR2 is FVKESK. V was trimmed by 0 bases and J by 6 bases, leaving 9 bases between them. The CDR3 DNA is TGTGCCAGCAGCCAAGAGGGGACACTCAATGAGCAGTTCTTC. Translation: CASSQEGTLNEQFF.

The table lists this clonotype with a few counts. The gene calls are TRBV4-3 and TRBJ2-3; tentatively, D is TRBD2 (6 bases). The CDR3 sequence is 16 residues long. The ends were cut back, 3 bases at V and 3 bases at J, with 16 bases in the middle. Germline V gives CDR1 LGHNA, CDR2 YSLEER. CDR3 in amino acids: CASSHDFGGATDTQYF. CDR3 nucleotides: TGCGCCAGCAGCCATGATTTTGGAGGGGCAACAGATACGCAGTATTTT.

The chain couples TRBV3-1 to TRBJ2-5; 10 bases fit TRBD2. The CDR3 spans 15 residues. Germline CDR1 LGHDT, CDR2 YNNKEL (reference sequence). Trimming cost V 2 bases and J 4 bases; bases outside gene matches: 4. In DNA, the CDR3 is TGTGCCAGCAGCCAAAGCGGGGGGGGAGGAGAGACCCAGTACTTC. It is translated as CASSQSGGGGETQYF.

This clonotype has more than one count but fewer than ten. V is TRBV7-2 and J is TRBJ2-1; the D is unclear. V gave up 1 base and J gave up 5 bases, with 6 bases separating them. Germline-derived CDR1 and CDR2 are SGHTA and FQGNSA. This CDR3 has 13 residues. The CDR3 spells CASSLDLDNEQFF. CDR3 DNA: TGTGCCAGCAGCTTAGATCTCGACAATGAGCAGTTCTTC. Based on the CDR3 plus reference TRBV7-2 and TRBJ2-1, the full variable domain is GAGVSQSPSNKVTEKGKDVELRCDPISGHTALYWYRQSLGQGLEFLIYFQGNSAPDKSGLPSDRFSAERTGGSVSTLTIQRTQQEDSAVYLCASSLDLDNEQFFGPGTRLTVL.

This clonotype was seen only a few times. The chain employs TRBV7-2 and TRBJ1-2; the D is unclear. Looked up from germline, CDR1 is SGHTA and CDR2 is FQGNSA. The CDR3 consists of 14 residues. The germline V and J ends were trimmed by 1 base and 3 bases, with 9 bases remaining between them. The CDR3 loop reads CASSLDRRDYGYTF. The CDR3 nucleotides are TGTGCCAGCAGCTTAGACAGACGAGACTATGGCTACACCTTC. Together with reference TRBV7-2 and TRBJ1-2, the CDR3 gives the full variable domain: GAGVSQSPSNKVTEKGKDVELRCDPISGHTALYWYRQSLGQGLEFLIYFQGNSAPDKSGLPSDRFSAERTGGSVSTLTIQRTQQEDSAVYLCASSLDRRDYGYTFGSGTRLTVV.

This chain connects TRBV4-1 to TRBJ1-2; weak D call: TRBD1 (6 bases). The CDR3 runs to 13 residues. V dropped 1 base and J dropped 8 bases, with 11 bases sitting between them. The germline gives CDR1 MGHRA, CDR2 YSYEKL. CDR3 protein: CASSQVDSSGYTF. As DNA, the CDR3 is TGCGCCAGCAGCCAAGTGGACAGTTCGGGCTACACCTTC.

This clonotype has a handful of counts. This chain connects TRBV6-6 to TRBJ1-5; D gene unclear. Germline loops: CDR1 MNHNY, CDR2 SVGAGI (reference sequence). This CDR3 is 14 amino acids long. V was shortened by 3 bases and J by 6 bases, with 12 bases between the two germline ends. The CDR3 spells CASSYVTGGQPQHF. The CDR3 DNA follows: TGTGCCAGCAGTTATGTAACGGGAGGTCAGCCCCAGCATTTT.

The chain recombines TRBV6-6 with TRBJ1-2, with D unclear. This CDR3 has 13 amino acids. V lost 11 bases and J lost 0, with 13 bases in between. Germline assignment: CDR1 MNHNY and CDR2 SVGAGI (reference sequence). CDR3 sequence (DNA): TGTGCCGGCCTCCGGTTAGCTAACTATGGCTACACCTTC. This codes for CAGLRLANYGYTF.

V and J are TRBV5-1 and TRBJ2-1, with TRBD2 matching over 10 bases. Germline V gene data show CDR1 as SGHRS and CDR2 as YFSETQ. J was trimmed by 4 bases and V by 5 bases; bases with no gene match: 6. This CDR3 has 15 residues. The DNA for the CDR3 is TGCGCCAGCAGGAGAGCGGGAGGGAAATACAATGAGCAGTTCTTC. Amino acid sequence: CASRRAGGKYNEQFF.

The sample holds a few counts of this clonotype. This rearrangement joins TRBV4-1 to TRBJ1-2; no definite D call. Germline-derived CDR1 and CDR2 are MGHRA and YSYEKL. This CDR3 spans 15 amino acids. The V gene lost 3 bases and the J gene lost 0 bases, with 11 bases spanning the gap. In DNA, the CDR3 is TGCGCCAGCAGCCATGATCCCGGACCTAACTATGGCTACACCTTC. It yields the protein CASSHDPGPNYGYTF.

This sequence joins TRBV29-1 and TRBJ1-1, with 9 bases identical to TRBD1. Germline CDR1 is SQVTM and CDR2 is ANQGSEA. This CDR3 region has 11 residues. V was clipped by 7 bases and J by 8 bases; unmatched bases: 5. CDR3 sequence: CSDGQGREAFF. Here the CDR3 DNA reads TGCAGCGACGGACAGGGGCGGGAAGCTTTCTTT.

This chain links TRBV6-6 with TRBJ2-4; D might be TRBD2 (5 bases). Trimming pared 8 bases from V and 0 bases from J, leaving 14 bases between. The length of the CDR3 is 15 residues. The germline V gene has CDR1 MNHNY and CDR2 SVGAGI (reference sequence). The CDR3 is CASSRAEGAKNIQYF. CDR3 DNA: TGTGCCAGCTCTCGGGCTGAGGGAGCCAAAAACATTCAGTACTTC.

There are a few counts of this clonotype. The chain has TRBV2 and TRBJ2-7; no clear D. This CDR3 has 12 residues. Germline CDR1 reads SNHLY; CDR2 reads FYNNEI. Between the trimmed V and J ends, which lost 3 bases and 3 bases, there was a span of 6 bases. The CDR3 sequence: CASSDSNYEQYF. CDR3 in DNA: TGTGCCAGCAGTGACAGCAACTACGAGCAGTACTTC.

The rearrangement links TRBV27 to TRBJ2-1; tentatively, D is TRBD2 (5 bases). The CDR3 runs 14 residues. The germline V and J ends were trimmed by 5 bases and 4 bases, with 12 bases remaining between them. Looked up from germline, CDR1 is MNHEY and CDR2 is SMNVEV (reference sequence). The CDR3 coding sequence is TGTGCCAGCAGTACCTCGGGAATTTACAATGAGCAGTTCTTC. Protein product: CASSTSGIYNEQFF.

The sample holds a few counts of this clonotype. The rearrangement uses TRBV4-1 and TRBJ1-1; D remains unclear. The V and J ends lost 0 bases and 7 bases respectively, with 9 bases between them. The CDR3 is made up of 13 amino acids. Germline values: CDR1 MGHRA, CDR2 YSYEKL. DNA for the CDR3: TGCGCCAGCAGCCAAGAGATGCTGATTGAAGCTTTCTTT. It specifies CASSQEMLIEAFF.

This clonotype has just a few counts. The chain joins TRBV29-1 to TRBJ2-3, with D perhaps given as TRBD1 or TRBD2 (5 bases each). The CDR3 extends over 14 amino acids. From germline, CDR1 is SQVTM and CDR2 ANQGSEA. V lost 7 bases and J lost 6, with 20 bases in between. The CDR3 DNA reads as TGCAGCGCTAGTACGGGACCCAACTGGGATACGCAGTATTTT. It specifies CSASTGPNWDTQYF.

Only a few counts were recorded for this clonotype. The CDR3 region is CASTRQGGGSYEQYF. Written as DNA, the CDR3 is TGTGCCAGCACTCGACAGGGTGGGGGGTCCTACGAGCAGTACTTC. V usage is TRBV27 and J usage is TRBJ2-7, with D perhaps matching TRBD1 (7 bases). The CDR3 runs 15 residues. Germline loops: CDR1 MNHEY, CDR2 SMNVEV (reference sequence). The V and J ends lost 7 bases and 1 base respectively, with 17 bases between them.